Each of the 20 T cell receptor beta chains below was sequenced from the same sample in a study of T cells in Graves' hyperthyroidism and ophthalmopathy. Authors of the study amplified TCR beta CDR3 regions from RNA transcripts. During a first-round RT-PCR of the TCR CDR3, the HTBI primer set was used. TCRdb redid the calling of the multiplex PCR reads with MiXCR, one entry per CDR3 protein. The sample yields some 300,000 distinct CDR3 sequences, about an eighth seen once. Material: blood. These receptors all stem from a woman aged 30 to 39 with Graves' hyperthyroidism that later progressed to Graves' ophthalmopathy.

This clonotype has ten or more counts. The rearrangement links TRBV27 to TRBJ2-7, with 10 bases that match TRBD1. Germline-derived CDR1 and CDR2 are MNHEY and SMNVEV (reference sequence). The CDR3 sequence is 15 residues long. J gave up 6 bases and V 8 bases, and 13 bases lay outside the gene matches. Here the CDR3 reads CASGPGTGVGIEQYF. Written as DNA, the CDR3 is TGTGCCAGCGGTCCAGGGACAGGGGTAGGCATCGAGCAGTACTTC.

This clonotype was recorded a few times. CDR3 DNA sequence: TGTGCCAGCAGTTTTTCCTCCTCTGGGGCCAACGTCCTGACTTTC. It codes for CASSFSSSGANVLTF. This chain connects TRBV27 to TRBJ2-6; D is unresolved. Germline V gene data show CDR1 as MNHEY and CDR2 as SMNVEV (reference sequence). This CDR3 spans 15 amino acids. V lost 3 bases and J 0 bases, leaving 6 bases between the germline ends.

This clonotype was observed many times. The V and J genes are TRBV28 and TRBJ2-5, with 8 bases fitting TRBD2. From germline, CDR1 is MDHEN and CDR2 SYDVKM. The CDR3 is 13 residues long. After removal of 5 bases from V and 5 bases from J, the junction contained 4 bases not matched to a gene. For the CDR3, the DNA is TGTGCCAGCAGTCCGGGACTAGTGGAGACCCAGTACTTC. The encoded protein is CASSPGLVETQYF.

The chain uses TRBV5-8 and TRBJ2-4; D is ambiguous. V was trimmed by 0 bases and J by 7 bases, leaving 2 bases between them. The CDR3 length is 11 residues. The germline CDR1 and CDR2 sequences are SGHTS and YDEGEE. The CDR3 here is CASSLGNIQYF. CDR3 sequence (DNA): TGTGCCAGCAGCTTGGGGAACATTCAGTACTTC. The full variable domain, its missing parts supplied by reference TRBV5-8 and TRBJ2-4, is EAGVTQSPTHLIKTRGQQATLRCSPISGHTSVYWYQQALGLGLQFLLWYDEGEERNRGNFPPRFSGRQFPNYSSELNVNALELEDSALYLCASSLGNIQYFGAGTRLSVL.

V and J are TRBV19 and TRBJ2-4, with a possible D match to TRBD1 (6 bases). This CDR3 region has 14 residues. Trimming stripped 3 bases from V and 6 bases from J, with 12 bases between. The germline V gene has CDR1 LNHDA and CDR2 SQIVND (reference sequence). Here the CDR3 reads CASSIAFRGNIQYF. The CDR3 DNA is TGTGCCAGTAGTATCGCGTTCAGGGGAAACATTCAGTACTTC.

This clonotype was found many times. The chain links TRBV9 to TRBJ1-6, with D possibly matching TRBD1 (6 bases). Germline assignment: CDR1 SGDLS and CDR2 YYNGEE. The CDR3 runs to 16 residues. The V end was cut by 4 bases, the J end by 5 bases, with 16 bases between. Here the CDR3 DNA reads TGTGCCAGCAGCTCGAGGGGAGCAGGGGATAATTCACCCCTCCACTTT. Its translation is CASSSRGAGDNSPLHF.

This clonotype was detected ten times or more. The gene calls are TRBV5-6 and TRBJ2-3, with 8 bases identical to TRBD1. V gave up 1 base and J gave up 5 bases; unmatched junction bases: 9. The CDR3 is 16 residues long. Germline CDR1 is SGHDT and CDR2 is YYEEEE. DNA for the CDR3: TGTGCCAGCAGCTTGTTGGGGAGACAGGGGAGAGATACGCAGTATTTT. This sequence encodes CASSLLGRQGRDTQYF.

This clonotype has ten or more counts. This chain uses TRBV20-1 with TRBJ2-2; D may be TRBD1 or TRBD2 (5 bases each). Trimming cost V 5 bases and J 4 bases, with 14 bases left between them. The germline V gene encodes CDR1 DFQATT and CDR2 SNEGSKA (reference sequence). This CDR3 region has 14 residues. The CDR3 region has the DNA TGCAGTGCTGGCACCGGGACCCCCACCGGGGAGCTGTTTTTT. Translation: CSAGTGTPTGELFF.

At least ten counts were recorded for this clonotype. This chain connects TRBV7-9 to TRBJ1-5; 8 positions match TRBD1. This CDR3 has 17 residues. The J segment lost 6 bases and the V segment lost 4 bases, leaving 14 bases of the junction unmatched. The V gene's germline CDR1 is SEHNR and CDR2 FQNEAQ (reference sequence). CDR3 DNA sequence: TGTGCCAGCAGCTCGAGCGGACAGGGAATGTCGGGTCAGCCCCAGCATTTT. This encodes CASSSSGQGMSGQPQHF.

There are a few counts of this clonotype. The V call is TRBV19, the J call TRBJ1-5; D may be TRBD1 (6 bases). CDR3 length: 17 amino acids. V was trimmed by 3 bases and J by 4 bases, leaving 19 bases between them. Germline V gene sequence: CDR1 LNHDA, CDR2 SQIVND (reference sequence). The CDR3 loop reads CASSIPQGSIGNQPQHF. The CDR3 DNA sequence: TGTGCCAGTAGTATCCCACAGGGTTCGATAGGAAATCAGCCCCAGCATTTT. The variable domain in full, completed from reference TRBV19 and TRBJ1-5, reads DGGITQSPKYLFRKEGQNVTLSCEQNLNHDAMYWYRQDPGQGLRLIYYSQIVNDFQKGDIAEGYSVSREKKESFPLTVTSAQKNPTAFYLCASSIPQGSIGNQPQHFGDGTRLSIL.

This clonotype was seen ten or more times. The rearrangement joins TRBV7-9 to TRBJ2-3; D unclear. Germline V gene lookup returns CDR1 SEHNR and CDR2 FQNEAQ (reference sequence). V dropped 8 bases and J dropped 1 base, with 7 bases sitting between them. CDR3 length: 12 residues. The CDR3 DNA reads as TGTGCCAGCCAGCCCGGCACAGATACGCAGTATTTT. This sequence encodes CASQPGTDTQYF.

The V gene is TRBV20-1, the J gene TRBJ2-1; 16 nucleotides agree with TRBD2. The CDR3 has 16 residues. Germline CDR1 is DFQATT and CDR2 is SNEGSKA (reference sequence). V shed 5 bases and J 2 bases; nucleotides not matched to a gene: 3. In DNA, the CDR3 is TGCAGTGCTCCGGGACTAGCGGGAGGGGCCTACAATGAGCAGTTCTTC. It is translated as CSAPGLAGGAYNEQFF.

The chain links TRBV19 to TRBJ1-2; D gene uncertain. V lost 7 bases, J lost 3 bases, and 18 bases lay in between. CDR1 and CDR2 (germline): LNHDA, SQIVND (reference sequence). The CDR3 loop spans 15 amino acids. The DNA for the CDR3 is TGTGCCAGTAATCGGACTCAAGCTGCCCACTATGGCTACACCTTC. It codes for CASNRTQAAHYGYTF.

This clonotype was observed at least ten times. This chain joins TRBV3-2 and TRBJ2-1; TRBD2, the D gene given by the table, was not confirmed from the DNA. TRBV3-2 is a pseudogene segment. The CDR3 loop spans 14 amino acids. The CDR3 protein is CASSPGLAPDEQFF. CDR3 nucleotides: TGTGCCAGCAGTCCTGGACTAGCGCCGGATGAGCAGTTCTTC.

This clonotype was observed many times. The CDR3 DNA is TGTGCCAGCAGTTGGGAGGGGGTGAATGGCTACACCTTC. Translating it yields CASSWEGVNGYTF. This chain uses TRBV12-3 or TRBV12-4 with TRBJ1-2, with D maybe TRBD1 (6 bases). Trimming shortened V by 4 bases and J by 6 bases, and 12 bases separated the two germline ends. CDR3 length: 13 amino acids.

At least ten counts were recorded for this clonotype. The rearrangement uses TRBV7-3 and TRBJ2-3; 11 bases align to TRBD2. CDR3 length: 17 amino acids. The V gene end was trimmed by 3 bases and the J gene end by 0 bases; junction bases not matched to a gene: 5. Germline values: CDR1 SGHTA, CDR2 FQGTGA. In nucleotides, the CDR3 is TGTGCCAGCAGCTTTGTTGGGACTAGCGGCAGCACAGATACGCAGTATTTT. Translation gives CASSFVGTSGSTDTQYF.

This clonotype was seen repeatedly, ten times or more. The rearrangement uses TRBV28 and TRBJ1-2; 9 positions match TRBD1. CDR3 length equals 15 residues. The J segment lost 6 bases and the V segment lost 3 bases, leaving 8 bases of the junction unmatched. CDR1 MDHEN and CDR2 SYDVKM come from the germline V gene. The CDR3 reads CASSLYSGTGNGYTF. Here the CDR3 DNA reads TGTGCCAGCAGTTTGTATTCAGGGACAGGGAATGGCTACACCTTC.

This clonotype was seen repeatedly, ten times or more. The chain is built from TRBV11-2 and TRBJ2-5, with unresolved D. V shed 5 bases and J shed 5 bases, with 9 bases lying between them. Germline V lookup: CDR1 SGHAT, CDR2 FQNNGV. The CDR3 has 12 amino acids. The CDR3 bases are TGTGCCAGCAGCCTATTCGGGGAGACCCAGTACTTC. Translating it yields CASSLFGETQYF.

This clonotype showed up just a few times. The chain links TRBV7-9 to TRBJ2-4; TRBD2 might be the D (6 bases). V shed 0 bases and J shed 0 bases, with 12 bases lying between them. Per the germline V gene, CDR1 is SEHNR and CDR2 is FQNEAQ (reference sequence). There are 17 residues in the CDR3. This chain's CDR3 is CASSLAGGSLAKNIQYF. The CDR3 nucleotides are TGTGCCAGCAGCTTAGCGGGAGGAAGTTTAGCCAAAAACATTCAGTACTTC.

As concerns this clonotype: A much larger clonotype is one base distant, so this may be a read error. This chain links TRBV6-1 with TRBJ2-7; no reliable D call. The length of the CDR3 is 10 residues. Looked up from germline, CDR1 is MNHNS and CDR2 is SASEGT. The ends were cut back, 3 bases at V and 5 bases at J, with 2 bases in the middle. For the CDR3, the DNA is TGTGCCAGCAGTGACCACGAGCAGTACTTC. It translates to CASSDHEQYF.